These 11 T cell receptor beta chains originate from one sample sequenced in a study of cytomegalovirus exposure and HLA in healthy donors. A multiplex PCR was run with 60 Vbeta primers and 13 Jbeta primers. Some clones are missing from TCRdb's copy, which holds only in-frame ones; the method was immunoSEQ multiplex PCR. Of some 140,000 clones in the sample, around 78% were seen once. Input material: PBMCs. The receptor set was obtained from a woman between 18 and 29 years old in good health and CMV-seronegative.

The V and J genes are TRBV5-1 and TRBJ2-7; the D gene is possibly TRBD1 (6 bases). This CDR3 spans 14 amino acids. Germline lookup yields CDR1 SGHRS and CDR2 YFSETQ. V shed 6 bases and J shed 3 bases, with 16 bases lying between them. CDR3 coding DNA: TGCGCCAGCAAGCTCGGACAGATTTACTACGAGCAGTACTTC. Translated: CASKLGQIYYEQYF.

This chain joins TRBV30 and TRBJ2-3; D is unclear. With 3 bases removed from V and 3 bases from J, the gap between germline ends came to 4 bases. CDR3 length equals 11 residues. The germline CDR1 and CDR2 sequences are GTSNPN and SVGIG (reference sequence). The CDR3 nucleotides read TGTGCCTGGAGACGGACAGATACGCAGTATTTT. It codes for CAWRRTDTQYF.

J is TRBJ2-1 and V is TRBV29-1; possibly TRBD2 for D (5 bases). The V end was cut by 1 base, the J end by 8 bases, with 15 bases between. This CDR3 spans 14 amino acids. The germline V gene encodes CDR1 SQVTM and CDR2 ANQGSEA. The chain's CDR3 is CSVEGRTFEDEQFF. The DNA of the CDR3 is TGCAGCGTTGAAGGCAGGACTTTCGAGGATGAGCAGTTCTTC.

This chain joins TRBV7-6 and TRBJ2-2; tentatively, D is TRBD2 (5 bases). The CDR3 covers 16 residues. The germline CDR1 and CDR2 sequences are SGHVS and FNYEAQ. Deletions cut 2 bases from V and 5 bases from J, with 15 bases between. CDR3 DNA sequence: TGTGCCAGCAGCTTATCCGCAGGAACGGGAACCGGGGAGCTGTTTTTT. Translating it yields CASSLSAGTGTGELFF.

V usage is TRBV6-6 and J usage is TRBJ1-2, with D unclear. Germline V gives CDR1 MNHNY, CDR2 SVGAGI (reference sequence). V gave up 7 bases and J gave up 5 bases, with 17 bases separating them. This CDR3 spans 14 amino acids. CDR3 sequence reads: CASTTWAPPYGYTF. The CDR3 DNA is TGTGCCAGCACCACCTGGGCCCCCCCATATGGCTACACCTTC.

The V call is TRBV29-1, the J call TRBJ1-2; TRBD1 matches 7 bases. The V segment lost 4 bases and the J segment 4 bases; nucleotides outside the gene matches: 6. CDR1 is SQVTM and CDR2 is ANQGSEA in the germline V gene. This CDR3 is 13 amino acids long. CDR3 sequence (DNA): TGCAGCGTTGGTCGGGCAGGGGGCTATGGCTACACCTTC. It is translated as CSVGRAGGYGYTF. Full variable domain (outside the CDR3, taken from reference TRBV29-1 and TRBJ1-2): SAVISQKPSRDICQRGTSLTIQCQVDSQVTMMFWYRQQPGQSLTLIATANQGSEATYESGFVIDKFPISRPNLTFSTLTVSNMSPEDSSIYLCSVGRAGGYGYTFGSGTRLTVV.

On this clone: Other DNA sequences in this specimen translate into the identical CDR3. The rearrangement links TRBV30 to TRBJ1-2, with D perhaps TRBD1 (6 bases). The length of the CDR3 is 13 residues. Germline V gene data show CDR1 as GTSNPN and CDR2 as SVGIG (reference sequence). Trimming removed 0 bases at V and 6 bases at J, with 11 bases between. DNA for the CDR3: TGTGCCTGGAGTGTGCGGACAGATAATGGCTACACCTTC. It codes for CAWSVRTDNGYTF.

This clone was counted once. In DNA form, the CDR3 reads TGTGCCAGCAGTTCCAGCGGGAAAAGCACAGATACGCAGTATTTT. Its translation is CASSSSGKSTDTQYF. This sequence joins TRBV6-5 and TRBJ2-3, with 7 nucleotides matching TRBD2. Germline V lookup: CDR1 MNHEY, CDR2 SVGAGI. The CDR3 is 15 amino acids. V dropped 4 bases and J dropped 0; count of bases not matched to a gene: 4.

The chain is built from TRBV2 and TRBJ1-3; 9 nucleotides agree with TRBD1. CDR3 length: 17 residues. Germline CDR1 is SNHLY and CDR2 is FYNNEI. J was trimmed by 2 bases and V by 6 bases; bases with no gene match: 11. Written as DNA, the CDR3 is TGTGCCAGCAGCTGGGACAGGGTCGACCTTGCTGGAAACACCATATATTTT. Translating gives CASSWDRVDLAGNTIYF. Full variable domain (outside the CDR3, taken from reference TRBV2 and TRBJ1-3): EPEVTQTPSHQVTQMGQEVILRCVPISNHLYFYWYRQILGQKVEFLVSFYNNEISEKSEIFDDQFSVERPDGSNFTLKIRSTKLEDSAMYFCASSWDRVDLAGNTIYFGEGSWLTVV.

The gene calls are TRBV15 and TRBJ2-3; D might be TRBD2 (5 bases). The CDR3 consists of 12 residues. V dropped 5 bases and J dropped 4 bases, with 7 bases sitting between them. Germline V lookup: CDR1 LNHNV, CDR2 YYDKDF (reference sequence). CDR3 amino acids: CATSPSPDTQYF. The CDR3 DNA reads TGTGCCACCAGCCCTAGCCCAGATACGCAGTATTTT.

This chain links TRBV5-4 with TRBJ2-5, with TRBD1 matching over 8 bases. This CDR3 has 13 residues. The germline V gene encodes CDR1 SGHNT and CDR2 YYREEE (reference sequence). The V segment lost 4 bases and the J segment 5 bases; nucleotides outside the gene matches: 4. CDR3 DNA sequence: TGTGCCAGCAGCGTGGACAGGGAGGAGACCCAGTACTTC. This gives the protein CASSVDREETQYF.